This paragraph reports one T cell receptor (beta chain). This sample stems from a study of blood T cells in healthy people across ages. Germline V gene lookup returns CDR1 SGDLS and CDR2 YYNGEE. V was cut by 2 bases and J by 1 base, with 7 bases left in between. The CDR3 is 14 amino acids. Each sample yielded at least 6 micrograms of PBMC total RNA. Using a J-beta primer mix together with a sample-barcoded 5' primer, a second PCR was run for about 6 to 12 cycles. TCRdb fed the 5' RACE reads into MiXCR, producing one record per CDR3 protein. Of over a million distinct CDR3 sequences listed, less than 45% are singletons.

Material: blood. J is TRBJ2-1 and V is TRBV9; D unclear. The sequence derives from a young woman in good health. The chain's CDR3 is CASSVELSYNEQFF. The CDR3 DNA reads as TGTGCCAGCAGCGTCGAGTTGTCCTACAATGAGCAGTTCTTC.